What follows describes a single T cell receptor (beta chain). Its antigen is undetermined. V was pared by 8 bases and J by 5 bases, with 6 bases of the junction left unmatched. The CDR3 consists of 12 residues. Per germline, CDR1 SQVTM and CDR2 ANQGSEA. The sample originates from a study of CD8+ T cells in alopecia areata. General study points: Both scalp clonality and the expanded CD8+ clones among the top 100 showed a significant decrease with tofacitinib.

Extraction of RNA preceded its reverse transcription into cDNA, which served as the sequencing template. Libraries were prepared by immunoSEQ multiplex PCR; TCRdb keeps only in-frame clonotypes and omits some of them. The sample has 60,000 to 85,000 clones, 25% to 30% seen once; the top ten hold about 16%. Indicated treatment: oral pan-JAK inhibitor, 5-10 mg twice daily. Source: CD8+ T cells sorted from blood, taken at week 4, from a patient treated with tofacitinib. The TCR comes from a human donor with alopecia areata. The V and J genes are TRBV29-1 and TRBJ2-5; TRBD1 matches at 9 bases. CDR3 bases: TGCAGCCTAAGGGACAGGGCTGAGACCCAGTACTTC. This gives the protein CSLRDRAETQYF.